This TCR beta chain derives from a study of technical replicates of blood from a handful of donors. Some clones are missing from TCRdb's copy, which holds only in-frame ones; the method was immunoSEQ multiplex PCR. The data show fewer than 65,000 clones, with over 75% seen just once and about 5.2% held by the top ten. This sequence originates from a human donor in good health. Some clones in this sample may be carry-over from other donors' samples. Sequenced: PBMCs.

DNA for the CDR3: TGTGCCAGTAGTGACCGGACTAGCGGCTCCTACGAGCAGTACTTC. It is translated as CASSDRTSGSYEQYF. The chain links TRBV19 to TRBJ2-7; 10 nucleotides align to TRBD2. This CDR3 region has 15 residues. The V gene end was trimmed by 5 bases and the J gene end by 0 bases; junction bases not matched to a gene: 4. CDR1 and CDR2 (germline): LNHDA, SQIVND (reference sequence).